Listed here is a single TCR beta chain. Its matching antigen is unknown. The CDR3 extends over 12 amino acids. V shed 3 bases and J shed 8 bases, with 10 bases lying between them. The sample comes from a study of post-analysis software for immune sequencing data. Notes on the study in general: Those with multiple sclerosis, the patient group, showed significantly lower normalized Chao1 diversity than controls. Those samples that were prepared in the same batch co-clustered strongly by F measure. Comparison of patients with controls showed about 5 TRBV segments more frequent in patients, TRBV5-6, TRBV5-1 and TRBV20-1 among them.

Unique molecular identifiers tagged the TCR beta cDNA libraries. Yield was 500,000 or so cDNA molecules from about 0.94 to 9.7 million T cells. TCRdb used MiXCR to reprocess the PCR reads, holding one entry per CDR3 protein. Among 500,000 to 600,000 distinct CDR3 sequences listed, 44% were seen once. The sequence was collected from a girl aged 5-17 years with multiple sclerosis. The J gene is TRBJ1-2, the V gene TRBV12-3 or TRBV12-4, with TRBD1 as a possible D gene (5 bases). The source material was blood. In DNA form, the CDR3 reads TGTGCCAGCAGTTTGCTCCAGGGCGGCTACACCTTC. Its translation is CASSLLQGGYTF.